The clone carrying this T cell receptor (beta chain) was found once. This record comes from a study of CD8 T cells in Susac syndrome. This CDR3 spans 12 amino acids. Germline values: CDR1 SQVTM, CDR2 ANQGSEA. V dropped 7 bases and J dropped 3; count of bases not matched to a gene: 2. An input of about 0.45 to 1 ug of RNA was subjected to reverse transcription using random hexamers. TCRdb reprocessed the immunoSEQ multiplex PCR reads with MiXCR, giving one entry per CDR3 protein. This sample has roughly 190,000 distinct CDR3 sequences, with roughly nine tenths found just once. This clonotype was sampled from a human donor with Susac syndrome. The rearrangement uses TRBV29-1 and TRBJ2-1; TRBD1 aligns across 8 bases. Sequencing was done on a sample of CD4+ T cells from PBMCs. The CDR3 nucleotides are TGCAGCGCAGGGACAGGCTACAATGAGCAGTTCTTC. Translating it yields CSAGTGYNEQFF.